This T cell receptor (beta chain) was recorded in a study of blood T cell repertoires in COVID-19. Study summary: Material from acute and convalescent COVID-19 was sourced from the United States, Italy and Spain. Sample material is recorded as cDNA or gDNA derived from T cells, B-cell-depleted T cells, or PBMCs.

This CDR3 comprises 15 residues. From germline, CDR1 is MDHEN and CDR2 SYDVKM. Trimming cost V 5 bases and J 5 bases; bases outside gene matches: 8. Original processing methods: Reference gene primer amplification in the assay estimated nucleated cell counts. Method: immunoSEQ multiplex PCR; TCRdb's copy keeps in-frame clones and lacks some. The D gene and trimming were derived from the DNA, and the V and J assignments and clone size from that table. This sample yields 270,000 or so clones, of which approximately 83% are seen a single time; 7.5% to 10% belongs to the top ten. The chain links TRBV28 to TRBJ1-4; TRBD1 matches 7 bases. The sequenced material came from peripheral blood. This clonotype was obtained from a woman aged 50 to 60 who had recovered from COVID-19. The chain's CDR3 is CASSTVGTANEKLFF. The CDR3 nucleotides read TGTGCCAGCAGTACCGTAGGGACAGCGAATGAAAAACTGTTTTTT.